This T cell receptor (beta chain) was recorded in a study of shared clonotypes between healthy human individuals. At the level of the study: Aged between 18 and 49, the donors were a couple of women and three men.

The authors distributed each subset's genomic DNA evenly over several immunoSEQ plates. Sequenced by immunoSEQ multiplex PCR; TCRdb stores in-frame clones only, minus some. The sample has 490,000 or so clones, roughly 85% seen once. This CDR3 region has 15 residues. V trimming: 7 bases; J trimming: 0 bases; junction bases outside the gene matches: 5. CDR1 and CDR2 (germline): SGHAT, FQNNGV. The clonotype originates from a woman between 40 and 50 years old in good health. Some clones in this sample may be carry-over from other donors' samples. Sequencing was done on a sample of PBMCs. The gene calls are TRBV11-2 and TRBJ2-1; TRBD2 matches at 8 bases. The CDR3 sequence is CASTLGTSSYNEQFF. CDR3 nucleotides: TGTGCCAGCACCTTGGGGACTAGCTCCTACAATGAGCAGTTCTTC.